These T cell receptor beta chains were read from a single sample in a study of OX40 agonist ivuxolimab in advanced cancers. Profiled with immunoSEQ multiplex PCR; TCRdb holds only in-frame clones, not every one. The sample includes more than 55,000 clones, about 89% of them seen just once. Sequences were derived from CD4+ or CD8+ T cells sorted from blood, sampled in a trial of the OX40 agonist ivuxolimab. Receptors were obtained from an adult with an advanced solid tumor such as melanoma, head and neck, liver or kidney cancer. Both conserved end residues are part of each CDR3. D genes are given only for firm matches. Where a row states a size, it is once, few, many or the class of an expanded clone; other rows omit it.

>16|TRBV27|TRBJ1-4|NA|NA
TGTGCCAGCAGTTTATTTGGGGGGACAAGGGATGAAAAACTGTTTTTT
CASSLFGGTRDEKLFF
>14|TRBV6-5|TRBJ1-5|TRBD1|NA
TGTGCCAGCAGTAACGGACAGGGCAATCAGCCCCAGCATTTT
CASSNGQGNQPQHF
>16|TRBV4-1|TRBJ1-5|TRBD1|once
TGCGCCAGCAGCCCTCGCCGGACAGGTCCCAATCAGCCCCAGCATTTT
CASSPRRTGPNQPQHF
>15|TRBV29-1|TRBJ1-2|NA|NA
TGCAGCGTCGACAAAACGGGGCTAGTTAACTATGGCTACACCTTC
CSVDKTGLVNYGYTF
>15|TRBV5-4|TRBJ1-4|NA|NA
TGTGCCAGCAGCTTGATCCCAGGACCCTATGAAAAACTGTTTTTT
CASSLIPGPYEKLFF
>13|TRBV28|TRBJ1-1|NA|NA
TGTGCCAGCAGTTTATCGGGACGATATGAAGCTTTCTTT
CASSLSGRYEAFF
>14|TRBV28|TRBJ2-7|NA|NA
TGTGCCAGCAGGCCGGGCCTAAAATCCTACGAGCAGTACTTC
CASRPGLKSYEQYF
>14|TRBV19|TRBJ1-1|TRBD1|NA
TGTGCCAGTAGCAGGGACAGGGGGGTGACTGAAGCTTTCTTT
CASSRDRGVTEAFF
>15|TRBV7-3|TRBJ2-3|NA|NA
TGTGCCAGCAGCTGGAGGGGGCAGCGGACAGATACGCAGTATTTT
CASSWRGQRTDTQYF
>15|TRBV7-9|TRBJ2-5|NA|NA
TGTGCCAGCAGCTTAGTTACCCTAGAGGCTGAGACCCAGTACTTC
CASSLVTLEAETQYF
>15|TRBV7-8|TRBJ2-3|TRBD2|NA
TGTGCCAGCAGCTTTGGACTAGCGGCCCCCGATACGCAGTATTTT
CASSFGLAAPDTQYF
>15|TRBV7-3|TRBJ1-1|NA|NA
TGTGCCAGCAGCTTAATCCCCGTAATGAACACTGAAGCTTTCTTT
CASSLIPVMNTEAFF
>14|TRBV15|TRBJ1-1|NA|NA
TGTGCCACCAGCAGAGATTCAGGGCGGACTGAAGCTTTCTTT
CATSRDSGRTEAFF
>15|TRBV18|TRBJ2-5|NA|once
TGTGCCAGCTCACAGAACACAGGGTCCCAAGAGACCCAGTACTTC
CASSQNTGSQETQYF
>16|TRBV18|TRBJ1-3|NA|NA
TGTGCCAGCTCACCACGCGGGGAGTATCCTGGAAACACCATATATTTT
CASSPRGEYPGNTIYF
>12|TRBV5-1|TRBJ2-5|NA|NA
TGCGCCAGCAGCTTGGGGGCGGAGACCCAGTACTTC
CASSLGAETQYF